This TCR beta chain was recovered during a study of blood T cell repertoires in COVID-19. Assay used: immunoSEQ multiplex PCR; TCRdb lists only in-frame clones, some missing. The table includes about 370,000 clones, 80% to 90% detected once. Germline V gene data show CDR1 as MNHEY and CDR2 as SVGAGI. After removal of 2 bases from V and 7 bases from J, the junction contained 2 bases not matched to a gene. This CDR3 is built from 14 residues. V gene TRBV6-5 combines with J gene TRBJ1-6; 7 bases fit TRBD1. The sample was PBMCs or T cells enriched from blood (not recorded which). The sequence was collected from a man between 18 and 29 years old who had recovered from COVID-19. This CDR3 is CASSYDRENSPLHF. CDR3 DNA: TGTGCCAGCAGTTACGACAGGGAAAATTCACCCCTCCACTTT.